This T cell receptor beta chain emerged from a study of cytomegalovirus exposure and HLA in healthy donors. Unmatched junction bases numbered 1, after V lost 2 bases and J lost 7 bases. This CDR3 spans 13 amino acids. Per the germline V gene, CDR1 is WNHNN and CDR2 is SYGVQD (reference sequence). 13 Jbeta primers and 60 Vbeta primers were used for the PCR. The assay was immunoSEQ multiplex PCR, and TCRdb's table has in-frame clones only and misses some. Found here are roughly 230,000 clones, approximately 91% of them singletons; the top ten hold roughly 1.5%. The receptor comes from a girl aged 2 to 9 in good health and CMV-seronegative. This chain links TRBV10-1 with TRBJ2-2; 7 nucleotides line up with TRBD2. Sequencing was done on a sample of PBMCs. CDR3 sequence (DNA): TGCGCCAGCAGTGAGCCGGGAGGCGGGGAGCTGTTTTTT. It codes for CASSEPGGGELFF.